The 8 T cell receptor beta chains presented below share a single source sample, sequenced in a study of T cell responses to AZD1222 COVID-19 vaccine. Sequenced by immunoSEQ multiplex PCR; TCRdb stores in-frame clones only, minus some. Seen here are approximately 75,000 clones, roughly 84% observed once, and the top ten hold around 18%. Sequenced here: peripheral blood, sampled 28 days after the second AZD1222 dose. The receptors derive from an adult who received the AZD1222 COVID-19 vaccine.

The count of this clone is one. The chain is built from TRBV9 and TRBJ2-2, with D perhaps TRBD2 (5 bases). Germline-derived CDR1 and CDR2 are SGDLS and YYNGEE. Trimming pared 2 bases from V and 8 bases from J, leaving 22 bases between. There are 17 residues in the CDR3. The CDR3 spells CASSVSSRYQLPGELFF. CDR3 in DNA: TGTGCCAGCAGCGTGTCTAGCCGGTATCAGCTTCCGGGGGAGCTGTTTTTT.

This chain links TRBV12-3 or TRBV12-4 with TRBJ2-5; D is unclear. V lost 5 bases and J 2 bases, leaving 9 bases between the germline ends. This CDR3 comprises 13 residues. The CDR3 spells CASSKDLQETQYF. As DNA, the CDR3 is TGTGCCAGCAGTAAGGACCTTCAAGAGACCCAGTACTTC.

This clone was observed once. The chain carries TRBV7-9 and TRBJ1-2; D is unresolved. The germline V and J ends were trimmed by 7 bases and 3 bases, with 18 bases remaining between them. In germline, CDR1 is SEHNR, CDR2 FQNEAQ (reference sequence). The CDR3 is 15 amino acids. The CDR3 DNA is TGTGCCAGCACCCTACGGGCGACCGCATACTATGGCTACACCTTC. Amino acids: CASTLRATAYYGYTF.

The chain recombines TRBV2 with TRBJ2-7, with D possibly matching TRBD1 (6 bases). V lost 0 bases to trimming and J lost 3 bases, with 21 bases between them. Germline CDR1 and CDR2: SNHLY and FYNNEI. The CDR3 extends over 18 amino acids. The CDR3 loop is CASSEAGPWTVRGYEQYF. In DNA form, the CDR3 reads TGTGCCAGCAGTGAAGCAGGCCCCTGGACAGTCCGAGGCTACGAGCAGTACTTC.

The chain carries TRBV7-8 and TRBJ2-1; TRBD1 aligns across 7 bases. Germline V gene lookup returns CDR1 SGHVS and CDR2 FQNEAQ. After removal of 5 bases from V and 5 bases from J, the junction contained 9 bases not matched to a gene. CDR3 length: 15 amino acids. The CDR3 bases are TGTGCCAGCAGCCGCGACAGGGTTCTGAACAATGAGCAGTTCTTC. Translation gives CASSRDRVLNNEQFF.

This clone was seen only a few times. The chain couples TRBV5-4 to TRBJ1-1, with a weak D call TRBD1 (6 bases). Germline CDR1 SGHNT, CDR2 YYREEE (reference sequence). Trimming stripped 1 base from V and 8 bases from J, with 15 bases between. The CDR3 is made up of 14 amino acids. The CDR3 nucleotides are TGTGCCAGCAGCTTGTTCTCGGACAGAATCGAAGCTTTCTTT. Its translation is CASSLFSDRIEAFF.

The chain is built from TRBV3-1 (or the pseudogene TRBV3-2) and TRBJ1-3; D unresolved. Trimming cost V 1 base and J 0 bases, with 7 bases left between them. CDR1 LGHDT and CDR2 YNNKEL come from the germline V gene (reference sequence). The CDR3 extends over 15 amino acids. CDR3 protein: CASSQGRSSGNTIYF. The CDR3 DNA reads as TGTGCCAGCAGCCAAGGTCGCTCCTCTGGAAACACCATATATTTT.

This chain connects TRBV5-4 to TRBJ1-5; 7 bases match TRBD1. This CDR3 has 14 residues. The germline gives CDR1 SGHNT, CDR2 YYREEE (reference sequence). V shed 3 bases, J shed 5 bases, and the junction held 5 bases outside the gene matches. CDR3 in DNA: TGTGCCAGCAGCTCGGGAGGGGGCGATCAGCCCCAGCATTTT. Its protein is CASSSGGGDQPQHF.